The T cell receptor (beta chain) under discussion was sequenced for a study of glioma-infiltrating T cells after dendritic cell vaccination. The trim removed 1 base at V and 4 bases at J, leaving 12 bases unmatched. Per the germline V gene, CDR1 is KGHSH and CDR2 is LQKENI. The CDR3 has 18 amino acids. The time point was: after dendritic cell vaccination, including at tumor progression/relapse. Patients had residual fresh-frozen tumor tissue and more than two years of survival data. Blood PBMC samples: pre-vaccination, two weeks post third vaccination, and at tumor progression. Up to about 2 ug genomic DNA was used for TCRB CDR3 amplification. The data were produced by immunoSEQ multiplex PCR, yet TCRdb's version contains in-frame clones alone and is incomplete. The data hold roughly 100,000 clones, with 90% observed a single time.

Sequencing was performed on blood, taken after dendritic cell vaccination. The genes are TRBV18 and TRBJ2-3; 9 bases line up with TRBD2. The receptor comes from a human donor with glioblastoma. DNA of the CDR3: TGTGCCAGCTCACCACTCCCTAGCGGGATAAACCGGGCAGATACGCAGTATTTT. This translates into CASSPLPSGINRADTQYF.